The present T cell receptor beta chain was sequenced within a study of shared clonotypes between healthy human individuals. Overall study context: Three men and a couple of women, aged 18 to 49, were donors. Each donor contributed plates that comprised three CD4 naive, three CD4 memory, two CD8 naive and one CD8 memory.

Splitting the CD4+ cells yielded a CD45RA+ naive subset and a CD45RA-negative memory subset. Researchers divided each subset's genomic DNA evenly across several immunoSEQ plates. Clones were read by immunoSEQ multiplex PCR, and TCRdb kept only the in-frame ones, dropping some. The sample consists of over a million clones, nearly 99% of them appearing once. The CDR3 length is 14 residues. V shed 7 bases, J shed 1 base, and the junction held 4 bases outside the gene matches. CDR1 MNHNY and CDR2 SVGAGI come from the germline V gene (reference sequence). The chain has TRBV6-6 and TRBJ2-5; 9 bases agree with TRBD2. The sequence was collected from a man aged 25 to 45 in good health. The sequencing input was naive CD4+ T cells sorted from blood. Subset: CD45RA+ positively selected. The CDR3: CASNLAGPQETQYF. As DNA, the CDR3 is TGTGCCAGCAATCTAGCGGGGCCCCAAGAGACCCAGTACTTC.